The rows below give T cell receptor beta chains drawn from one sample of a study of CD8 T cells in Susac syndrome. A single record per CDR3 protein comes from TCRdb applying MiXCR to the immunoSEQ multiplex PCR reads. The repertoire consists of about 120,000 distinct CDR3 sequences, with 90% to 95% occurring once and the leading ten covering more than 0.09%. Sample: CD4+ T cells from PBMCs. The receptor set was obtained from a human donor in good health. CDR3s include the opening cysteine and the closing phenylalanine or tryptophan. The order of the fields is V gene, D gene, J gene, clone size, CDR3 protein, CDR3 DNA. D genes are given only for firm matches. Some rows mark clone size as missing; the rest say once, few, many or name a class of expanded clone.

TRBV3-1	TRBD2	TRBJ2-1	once	CASSPRTSGNDEQFF	TGTGCCAGCAGCCCTAGGACTAGCGGGAACGATGAGCAGTTCTTC
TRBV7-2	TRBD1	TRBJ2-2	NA	CASSPWRQGRTGELFF	TGTGCCAGCAGCCCGTGGCGACAGGGGCGGACCGGGGAGCTGTTTTTT
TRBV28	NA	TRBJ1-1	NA	CASNLAGAEAFF	TGTGCCAGCAATCTAGCGGGAGCTGAAGCTTTCTTT
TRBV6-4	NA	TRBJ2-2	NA	CASSSETGGELFF	TGTGCCAGCAGTTCCGAAACGGGCGGGGAGCTGTTTTTT
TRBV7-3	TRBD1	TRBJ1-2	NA	CASSPGTGRGYTF	TGTGCCAGCAGCCCTGGGACAGGCCGGGGCTACACCTTC
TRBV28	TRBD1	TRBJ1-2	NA	CASTSGTDNYGYTF	TGTGCCAGCACCTCTGGGACAGACAACTATGGCTACACCTTC
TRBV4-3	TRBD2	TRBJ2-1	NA	CASSHPGGGYNEQFF	TGCGCCAGCAGCCATCCTGGCGGGGGTTACAATGAGCAGTTCTTC
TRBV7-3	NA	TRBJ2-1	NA	CASSLAGGIGDNEQFF	TGTGCCAGCAGCTTAGCGGGCGGGATCGGGGACAATGAGCAGTTCTTC
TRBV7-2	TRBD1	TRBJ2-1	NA	CASSLGGQGWNEQFF	TGTGCCAGCAGCTTAGGGGGACAGGGTTGGAATGAGCAGTTCTTC
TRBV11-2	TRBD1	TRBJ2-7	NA	CASSLDRLETGGYEQYF	TGTGCCAGCAGCTTAGATCGTCTTGAGACAGGGGGATACGAGCAGTACTTC
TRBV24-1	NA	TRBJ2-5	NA	CATSDLRGNQETQYF	TGTGCCACCAGTGATTTGAGGGGGAACCAAGAGACCCAGTACTTC
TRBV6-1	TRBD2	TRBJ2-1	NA	CASSTSGRENEQFF	TGTGCCAGCAGTACTAGCGGGAGGGAAAATGAGCAGTTCTTC
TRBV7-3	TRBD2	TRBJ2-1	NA	CASSHPGTSGRELYNEQFF	TGTGCCAGCAGCCATCCCGGGACTAGCGGGAGGGAGCTATACAATGAGCAGTTCTTC
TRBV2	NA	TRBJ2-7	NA	CASSGTGGMTYEQYF	TGTGCCAGCAGTGGTACCGGCGGAATGACCTACGAGCAGTACTTC
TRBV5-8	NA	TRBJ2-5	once	CASSQRTFQETQYF	TGTGCCAGCAGCCAGCGGACATTCCAAGAGACCCAGTACTTC
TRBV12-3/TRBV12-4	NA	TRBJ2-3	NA	CASSYVSTDTQYF	TGTGCCAGCAGTTACGTAAGCACAGATACGCAGTATTTT
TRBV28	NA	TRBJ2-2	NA	CASSFRGSPTTGELFF	TGTGCCAGCAGTTTCAGGGGCTCCCCAACCACCGGGGAGCTGTTTTTT
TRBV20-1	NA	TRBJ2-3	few	CSASGGSGTQYF	TGCAGTGCTAGTGGGGGAAGCGGGACGCAGTATTTT
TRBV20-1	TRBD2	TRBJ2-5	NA	CSARDRSGARGETQYF	TGCAGTGCTAGAGATCGGAGCGGGGCGAGGGGAGAGACCCAGTACTTC
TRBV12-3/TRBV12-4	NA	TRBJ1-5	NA	CASSLAGAVRRGNQPQHF	TGTGCCAGCAGTTTAGCCGGCGCAGTACGTCGTGGCAATCAGCCCCAGCATTTT
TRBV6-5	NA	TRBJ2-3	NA	CASTTGTANTDTQYF	TGTGCCAGCACCACGGGGACGGCGAACACAGATACGCAGTATTTT
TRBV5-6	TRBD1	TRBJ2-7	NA	CASSFLGQGQSYEQYF	TGTGCCAGCAGCTTCCTAGGGCAGGGACAGTCCTACGAGCAGTACTTC
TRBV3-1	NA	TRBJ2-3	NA	CASSQETGLHTDTQYF	TGTGCCAGCAGCCAAGAAACTGGACTCCACACAGATACGCAGTATTTT
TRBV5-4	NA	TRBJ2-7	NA	CASSSGQSPYEQYF	TGTGCCAGCAGCTCTGGACAGTCCCCCTACGAGCAGTACTTC
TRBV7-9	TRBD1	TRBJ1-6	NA	CASSLGPGQGGSPLHF	TGTGCCAGCAGCTTAGGTCCGGGACAGGGGGGGTCACCCCTCCACTTT
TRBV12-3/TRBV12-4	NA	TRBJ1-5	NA	CASSRSDQPQHF	TGTGCCAGCAGTCGCTCAGATCAGCCCCAGCATTTT
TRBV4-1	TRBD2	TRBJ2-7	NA	CASSQEPTSVTGEQYF	TGCGCCAGCAGCCAAGAACCGACTAGCGTAACTGGGGAGCAGTACTTC
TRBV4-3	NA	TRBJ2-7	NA	CASSQDGGRLPLEQYF	TGCGCCAGCAGCCAAGATGGGGGGAGACTACCCCTGGAGCAGTACTTC
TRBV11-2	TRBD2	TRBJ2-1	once	CASSLGTSGVLNEQFF	TGTGCCAGCAGCTTAGGGACTAGCGGGGTCCTTAATGAGCAGTTCTTC
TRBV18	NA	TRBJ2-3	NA	CASSPQREFTDTQYF	TGTGCCAGCTCACCACAACGGGAGTTTACAGATACGCAGTATTTT
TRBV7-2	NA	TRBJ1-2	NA	CASSTRRGVRGYTF	TGTGCCAGCAGCACGAGGCGGGGGGTTCGAGGCTACACCTTC
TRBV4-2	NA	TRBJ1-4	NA	CASSPTLIRIFEKLFF	TGTGCCAGCAGCCCTACCCTCATTAGGATTTTTGAAAAACTGTTTTTT
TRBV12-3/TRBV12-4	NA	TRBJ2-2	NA	CASSFPGYTGELFF	TGTGCCAGCAGTTTCCCAGGGTACACCGGGGAGCTGTTTTTT
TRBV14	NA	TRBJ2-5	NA	CASSPLGEIQETQYF	TGTGCCAGCAGCCCCTTAGGGGAGATCCAAGAGACCCAGTACTTC
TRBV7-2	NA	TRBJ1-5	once	CASSEGGTPRQPQHF	TGTGCCAGCAGCGAGGGGGGAACCCCCAGGCAGCCCCAGCATTTT
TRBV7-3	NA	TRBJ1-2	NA	CASSSGHREAYGYTF	TGTGCCAGCAGCTCTGGACACAGGGAGGCCTATGGCTACACCTTC
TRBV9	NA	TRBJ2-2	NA	CASSPGLFGELFF	TGTGCCAGCAGCCCTGGACTGTTCGGGGAGCTGTTTTTT
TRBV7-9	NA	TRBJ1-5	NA	CASSSGGDSNQPQHF	TGTGCCAGCAGCTCGGGAGGGGACAGCAATCAGCCCCAGCATTTT
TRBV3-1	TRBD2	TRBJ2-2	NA	CASSQGLAGAGTGELFF	TGTGCCAGCAGCCAAGGACTAGCGGGAGCGGGCACCGGGGAGCTGTTTTTT
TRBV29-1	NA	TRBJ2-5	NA	CSVEGSNRAQYF	TGCAGCGTTGAAGGGTCGAACAGGGCCCAGTACTTC
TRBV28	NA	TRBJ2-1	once	CASRDAYNEQFF	TGTGCCAGCCGGGATGCCTACAATGAGCAGTTCTTC
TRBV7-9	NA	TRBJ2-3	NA	CASSLDFSGQSPTDTHF	TGTGCCAGCAGCTTAGACTTTTCAGGACAGTCCCCCACAGATACGCATTTT
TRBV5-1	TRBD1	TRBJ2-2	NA	CASSGTGGQFANTGELFF	TGCGCCAGCAGCGGGACAGGGGGTCAATTCGCGAACACCGGGGAGCTGTTTTTT
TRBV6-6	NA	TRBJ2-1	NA	CASSYPQVPEQFF	TGTGCCAGCAGTTACCCCCAAGTTCCTGAGCAGTTCTTC
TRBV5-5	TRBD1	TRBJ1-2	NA	CASSTGTGGLGYTF	TGTGCCAGCAGTACCGGGACAGGAGGATTGGGCTACACCTTC
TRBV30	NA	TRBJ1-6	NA	CAWSRTNSPLHF	TGTGCCTGGAGTAGAACAAATTCACCCCTCCACTTT
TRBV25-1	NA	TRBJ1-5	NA	CASSTGKNQPQHF	TGTGCCAGCAGCACGGGGAAGAATCAGCCCCAGCATTTT
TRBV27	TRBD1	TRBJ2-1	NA	CASSLPGQGAHEQFF	TGTGCCAGCAGTTTACCGGGACAGGGGGCCCATGAGCAGTTCTTC
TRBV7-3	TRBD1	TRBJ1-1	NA	CASSSTGADTEAFF	TGTGCCAGCAGCTCGACAGGGGCCGACACTGAAGCTTTCTTT
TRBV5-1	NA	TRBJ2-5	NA	CASSLFSVQKETQYF	TGCGCCAGCAGCTTGTTTAGCGTACAGAAAGAGACCCAGTACTTC
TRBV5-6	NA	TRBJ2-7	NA	CASSFGPDSSYEQYF	TGTGCCAGCAGCTTTGGGCCGGATAGCTCCTACGAGCAGTACTTC
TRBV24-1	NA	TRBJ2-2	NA	CATGQGNTGELFF	TGTGCCACCGGTCAGGGGAACACCGGGGAGCTGTTTTTT
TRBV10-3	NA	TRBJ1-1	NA	CAISERLNTEAFF	TGTGCCATCAGTGAGAGGTTGAACACTGAAGCTTTCTTT
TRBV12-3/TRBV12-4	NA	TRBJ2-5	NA	CASSPQRSRGTQYF	TGTGCCAGCAGTCCCCAGCGATCCCGTGGGACCCAGTACTTC
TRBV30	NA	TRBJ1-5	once	CAWRGGVGPQHF	TGTGCCTGGAGGGGAGGAGTGGGGCCCCAGCATTTT
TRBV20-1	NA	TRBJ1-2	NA	CSPGDGYGYTF	TGCTCCCCCGGGGACGGCTATGGCTACACCTTC
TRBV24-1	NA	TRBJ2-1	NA	CATSDPGLGGLGEDEQFF	TGTGCCACCAGTGATCCCGGGCTTGGGGGGCTCGGAGAGGATGAGCAGTTCTTC
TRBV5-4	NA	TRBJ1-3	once	CATATDFGNTIYF	TGTGCCACCGCGACAGATTTTGGAAACACCATATATTTT
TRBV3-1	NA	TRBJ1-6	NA	CASSQQIGGYSPLHF	TGTGCCAGCAGCCAACAGATCGGGGGGTATTCACCCCTCCACTTT
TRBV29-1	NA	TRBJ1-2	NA	CSVEDRQVANYGYTF	TGCAGCGTTGAAGATCGGCAGGTAGCTAACTATGGCTACACCTTC